This T cell receptor beta chain originates from a study of blood T cell repertoires in COVID-19. Study in general: Both acute and convalescent COVID-19 samples were obtained from the United States, Italy and Spain. The cDNA or gDNA used as material had been derived from T cells, B-cell-depleted T cells, or PBMCs.

Original handling: Nucleated cell counts were estimated from reference gene primer amplification. TCRdb keeps only in-frame clones here, not all; method: immunoSEQ multiplex PCR. V and J calls and clone size come straight from that table; D and trimming were deduced from the DNA. The table lists some 22,000 clones, roughly 82% of them singletons. The V and J ends lost 0 bases and 4 bases, in that order; junction bases with no gene match: 1. Germline CDR1 is SEHNR and CDR2 is FQNEAQ (reference sequence). The CDR3 is 14 residues long. This clone showed up just a few times. The V gene is TRBV7-9, the J gene TRBJ1-2, with 8 nucleotides matching TRBD1. The TCR sequence derives from a human donor with active COVID-19. The donor label of this sample is uncertain. The sequenced sample was peripheral blood. DNA of the CDR3: TGTGCCAGCAGCTTAGCGGGGACAGGCTATGGCTACACCTTC. Its translation: CASSLAGTGYGYTF. Full variable domain (remainder filled in from reference TRBV7-9 and TRBJ1-2): DTGVSQNPRHKITKRGQNVTFRCDPISEHNRLYWYRQTLGQGPEFLTYFQNEAQLEKSRLLSDRFSAERPKGSFSTLEIQRTEQGDSAMYLCASSLAGTGYGYTFGSGTRLTVV.